What follows are 19 T cell receptor beta chains derived from one specimen sequenced in a study of T cell responses to AZD1222 COVID-19 vaccine. The protocol was immunoSEQ multiplex PCR, while the TCRdb copy is restricted to in-frame clones and leaves out a portion. The sample carries 120,000 or so clones, more than 75% recorded once. The sample consisted of peripheral blood, taken on day 0 of AZD1222 vaccination. The receptors derive from an adult in good health.

The genes are TRBV7-8 and TRBJ1-5; D may be TRBD1 (6 bases). V dropped 5 bases and J dropped 0 bases, with 20 bases sitting between them. The CDR3 extends over 18 amino acids. Per germline, CDR1 SGHVS and CDR2 FQNEAQ. Here the CDR3 reads CASSPFLGARDSNQPQHF. For the CDR3, the DNA is TGTGCCAGCAGCCCCTTTTTGGGGGCAAGGGATAGCAATCAGCCCCAGCATTTT.

J is TRBJ1-2 and V is TRBV6-4; D is unclear. V lost 3 bases and J 0 bases, leaving 5 bases between the germline ends. This CDR3 spans 13 amino acids. Germline V gene data show CDR1 as MRHNA and CDR2 as SNTAGT. CDR3 nucleotides: TGTGCCAGCAGTGAAGGGCCTAACTATGGCTACACCTTC. Amino acid sequence: CASSEGPNYGYTF.

The rearrangement links TRBV5-1 to TRBJ2-5; tentatively, D is TRBD1 (6 bases). The germline V and J ends were trimmed by 0 bases and 9 bases, with 21 bases remaining between them. The germline V gene has CDR1 SGHRS and CDR2 YFSETQ. The CDR3 covers 16 residues. The chain's CDR3 is CASSLVTGGPSGAQYF. The CDR3 region has the DNA TGCGCCAGCAGCTTGGTGACAGGTGGACCATCTGGGGCCCAGTACTTC.

V is TRBV18 and J is TRBJ2-7; no firm D call. The CDR3 consists of 15 residues. Trimming shortened V by 4 bases and J by 0 bases, and 13 bases separated the two germline ends. Germline V lookup: CDR1 KGHSH, CDR2 LQKENI. The CDR3 DNA sequence: TGTGCCAGCTCACTGGACGGTACGAGCTCCTACGAGCAGTACTTC. This gives the protein CASSLDGTSSYEQYF.

J is TRBJ2-1 and V is TRBV29-1; D is uncertain. Germline CDR1 reads SQVTM; CDR2 reads ANQGSEA. This CDR3 region has 13 residues. The V end lost 7 bases, the J end lost 0 bases, and 10 bases lay between the germline ends. CDR3 coding DNA: TGCAGCGGACGGGCTAACTCCTACAATGAGCAGTTCTTC. This encodes CSGRANSYNEQFF.

This clone came up once. The J gene is TRBJ1-5, the V gene TRBV27; a weak D match, TRBD1 (6 bases). The CDR3 spans 14 residues. Trimming stripped 5 bases from V and 8 bases from J, with 16 bases between. The V gene's germline CDR1 is MNHEY and CDR2 SMNVEV (reference sequence). CDR3 DNA: TGTGCCAGCAGTCCACGGACAGCTTGGGAGCCCCAGCATTTT. Translated, it gives CASSPRTAWEPQHF.

The J gene is TRBJ1-1, the V gene TRBV27; 9 bases are a match to TRBD1. CDR1 and CDR2 from the germline V gene are MNHEY and SMNVEV (reference sequence). The CDR3 is 14 residues long. Trimming removed 6 bases from V and 4 bases from J; junction bases left unmatched: 6. CDR3 bases: TGTGCCAGCAGCCTACAGGGGGCAGGCACTGAAGCTTTCTTT. This gives the protein CASSLQGAGTEAFF.

The V gene is TRBV6-6, the J gene TRBJ1-2, with D tentatively TRBD1 (6 bases). The V and J ends lost 7 bases and 8 bases respectively, with 17 bases between them. Germline CDR1 and CDR2: MNHNY and SVGAGI (reference sequence). This CDR3 has 13 amino acids. The CDR3: CASNLQGRAGYTF. CDR3 coding DNA: TGTGCCAGCAACCTACAGGGCCGGGCCGGCTACACCTTC.

In the case of this clone: Germline is not matched at one junction end, which may reflect a read error. The V call is TRBV9, the J call TRBJ2-7; D remains ambiguous. This CDR3 has 14 residues. Looked up from germline, CDR1 is SGDLS and CDR2 is YYNGEE. DNA for the CDR3: TGTGCCAGCAGCGTAAAGGCTCACTCCGACGAGCAGTACTTC. Translation gives CASSVKAHSDEQYF.

The J gene is TRBJ2-1, the V gene TRBV9; 10 bases are shared with TRBD2. The V and J ends lost 6 bases and 9 bases, in that order; junction bases with no gene match: 3. Germline CDR1 SGDLS, CDR2 YYNGEE. This CDR3 spans 12 amino acids. This CDR3 is CASKREGSEQFF. DNA for the CDR3: TGTGCCAGCAAGCGGGAGGGTAGTGAGCAGTTCTTC.

The CDR3 DNA reads as TGTGCCAGCAGCTTGGAGGTAGGCCGAATTAATTCACCCCTCCACTTT. Protein sequence: CASSLEVGRINSPLHF. The chain uses TRBV5-6 and TRBJ1-6; D unresolved. The V end lost 0 bases, the J end lost 6 bases, and 13 bases lay between the germline ends. The germline CDR1 and CDR2 sequences are SGHDT and YYEEEE. This CDR3 contains 16 residues.

This clone has more than one count but fewer than ten. The chain couples TRBV4-2 to TRBJ1-4; D remains ambiguous. CDR3 length: 16 amino acids. V lost 1 base and J 0 bases, leaving 9 bases between the germline ends. Per germline, CDR1 LGHNA and CDR2 YNFKEQ. The CDR3 sequence: CASSQVEAATNEKLFF. The CDR3 DNA reads TGTGCCAGCAGCCAAGTGGAGGCAGCAACTAATGAAAAACTGTTTTTT.

As DNA, the CDR3 is TGTGCCAGCAAGAAGGGTGCAGGAAACACCATATATTTT. Protein: CASKKGAGNTIYF. V and J are TRBV2 and TRBJ1-3; no definite D call. Germline V lookup: CDR1 SNHLY, CDR2 FYNNEI. CDR3 size: 13 residues. The V and J ends lost 7 bases and 4 bases respectively, with 11 bases between them.

The rearrangement uses TRBV28 and TRBJ2-3; 8 bases line up with TRBD1. The CDR3 covers 16 residues. Germline V CDR1 and CDR2: MDHEN, SYDVKM. The V and J ends lost 3 bases and 1 base, in that order; junction bases with no gene match: 6. The CDR3 sequence: CASSFQGAPGTDTQYF. CDR3 DNA: TGTGCCAGCAGTTTTCAGGGGGCTCCGGGCACAGATACGCAGTATTTT.

This chain uses TRBV6-5 with TRBJ2-7, with a weak D call TRBD2 (6 bases). Trimming took off 6 bases at V and 5 bases at J, with 14 bases between the two ends. Per germline, CDR1 MNHEY and CDR2 SVGAGI. The CDR3 has 13 amino acids. CDR3 bases: TGTGCCAGCAGACGGGGGAATGGGAACGAGCAGTACTTC. Translation gives CASRRGNGNEQYF.

The V call is TRBV30, the J call TRBJ1-5, with D possibly matching TRBD1 (6 bases). Between the trimmed V and J ends, which lost 0 bases and 1 base, there was a span of 10 bases. CDR3 length equals 15 residues. Germline V gives CDR1 GTSNPN, CDR2 SVGIG (reference sequence). CDR3 coding DNA: TGTGCCTGGAGTGTACGAGGGGGAAGCAATCAGCCCCAGCATTTT. Translation: CAWSVRGGSNQPQHF.

The chain recombines TRBV5-8 with TRBJ2-7; D is ambiguous. Between the trimmed V and J ends, which lost 4 bases and 7 bases, there was a span of 9 bases. This CDR3 comprises 11 residues. Germline V CDR1 and CDR2: SGHTS, YDEGEE. CDR3 sequence: CASSAGWEQYF. CDR3 DNA sequence: TGTGCCAGCAGCGCCGGTTGGGAGCAGTACTTC.

In DNA form, the CDR3 reads TGCGCCAGCAGCTTGGTATTTCGCGGGGGCCCGAACACCGGGGAGCTGTTTTTT. It encodes CASSLVFRGGPNTGELFF. The V gene is TRBV5-1, the J gene TRBJ2-2; the D gene is possibly TRBD2 (7 bases). The germline gives CDR1 SGHRS, CDR2 YFSETQ. CDR3 length equals 18 residues. V gave up 0 bases and J gave up 0 bases, with 15 bases separating them. Full variable domain (remainder filled in from reference TRBV5-1 and TRBJ2-2): KAGVTQTPRYLIKTRGQQVTLSCSPISGHRSVSWYQQTPGQGLQFLFEYFSETQRNKGNFPGRFSGRQFSNSRSEMNVSTLELGDSALYLCASSLVFRGGPNTGELFFGEGSRLTVL.

This clone was seen a few times. This chain's CDR3 is CASSRTSGLYEQYF. The CDR3 DNA is TGTGCCAGCAGCCGGACTAGCGGACTCTACGAGCAGTACTTC. The J gene is TRBJ2-7, the V gene TRBV27, with 10 nucleotides matching TRBD2. The CDR3 covers 14 residues. The V and J ends lost 6 bases and 3 bases, in that order; junction bases with no gene match: 5. Germline loops: CDR1 MNHEY, CDR2 SMNVEV (reference sequence).